The present TCR beta chain was sequenced within a study of cytomegalovirus exposure and HLA in healthy donors. General study points: Accurate predictions that matched the HLA-A and HLA-B alleles of most subjects were reportedly made from TCR beta sequences. Further analysis was carried out later, and it showed several of the most significant clusters appearing linked to common viral pathogens. A missense DCLRE1C variant was associated with V- and J-gene trimming of TCR beta chains in a later analysis, and an independent cohort replicated the association. Later on, analysis showed that most CMV-associated TCR beta chains appeared to be HLA-restricted.

A multiplex PCR was run with 60 Vbeta primers and 13 Jbeta primers. The method was immunoSEQ multiplex PCR; TCRdb's version includes in-frame clones alone and lacks a portion of them. The sample contains 100,000 to 150,000 clones, approximately 83% of which appear only once. A remark on this clone: Its specificity is unknown.

This clonotype originated in a girl aged 2 to 9 in good health and CMV-seronegative. Input material: PBMCs.

The CDR3, as DNA: TGTGCCAGCAGCTTAGCCCCCCAGCGGGAGTTCAGCACAGATACGCAGTATTTT. As protein: CASSLAPQREFSTDTQYF. V and J are TRBV11-2 and TRBJ2-3; 8 bases agree with TRBD2. V was pared by 1 base and J by 0 bases, with 9 bases of the junction left unmatched. CDR1 and CDR2 from the germline V gene are SGHAT and FQNNGV. The CDR3 is 18 residues long. Full variable domain (outside the CDR3, taken from reference TRBV11-2 and TRBJ2-3): EAGVAQSPRYKIIEKRQSVAFWCNPISGHATLYWYQQILGQGPKLLIQFQNNGVVDDSQLPKDRFSAERLKGVDSTLKIQPAKLEDSAVYLCASSLAPQREFSTDTQYFGPGTRLTVL.